The source of this TCR beta chain is a study of T cell repertoires in cytomegalovirus infection. About the study: CMV infection plus the matching HLA type was flagged by public TCR beta signatures.

TCRdb re-called the reads with MiXCR, one entry per CDR3 protein. The sample includes some 940,000 distinct CDR3 sequences, approximately 31% of them seen just once. This clonotype was picked up a small number of times. As yet, its antigen is unknown. This specimen was cultured CD8+ T cells from PBMCs, taken from culture after CMV antigen stimulation. This sequence was found in a human donor in good health (CMV status not recorded). Some clones in this sample may be carry-over from other donors' samples.

The CDR3 loop is CASSWTLTSNTGELFF. CDR3 in DNA: TGTGCCAGCAGCTGGACTCTCACCTCGAACACCGGGGAGCTGTTTTTT. The rearrangement joins TRBV7-6 to TRBJ2-2; D perhaps matches TRBD2 (5 bases). Trimming cost V 4 bases and J 0 bases, with 12 bases left between them. The CDR3 runs to 16 residues. CDR1 is SGHVS, CDR2 FNYEAQ, per germline.